This TCR beta chain was captured by sequencing in a study of T cell changes during pregnancy in multiple sclerosis. Profiling relied on immunoSEQ multiplex PCR, and the TCRdb table lists in-frame clones only, not all of them. This sample yields 75,000 to 95,000 clones, of which about 90% are seen a single time; approximately 0.88% belongs to the top ten. CDR1 and CDR2 (germline): SGDLS, YYNGEE. The CDR3 is 14 amino acids. The V and J ends lost 2 bases and 0 bases respectively, with 7 bases between them. The chain carries TRBV9 and TRBJ2-3, with D unclear. This receptor was obtained from a female donor in good health, enrolled as a control in a pregnancy study. The sample in question was peripheral blood, obtained in the first trimester of pregnancy. The chain's CDR3 is CASSVIPSTDTQYF. The CDR3 DNA is TGTGCCAGCAGCGTCATCCCAAGCACAGATACGCAGTATTTT.